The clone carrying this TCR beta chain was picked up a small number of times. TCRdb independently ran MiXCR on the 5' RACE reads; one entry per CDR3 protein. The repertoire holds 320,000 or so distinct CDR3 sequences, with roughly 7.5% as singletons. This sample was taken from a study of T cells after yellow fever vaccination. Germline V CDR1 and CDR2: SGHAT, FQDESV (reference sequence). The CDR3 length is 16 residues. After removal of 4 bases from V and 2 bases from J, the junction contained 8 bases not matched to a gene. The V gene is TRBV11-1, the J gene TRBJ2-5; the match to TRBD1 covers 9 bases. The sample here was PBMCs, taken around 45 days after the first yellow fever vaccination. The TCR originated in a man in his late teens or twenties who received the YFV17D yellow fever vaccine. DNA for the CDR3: TGTGCCAGCAGCTCAGAGGGGACAGGGATACAAGAGACCCAGTACTTC. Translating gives CASSSEGTGIQETQYF.